The next 5 T cell receptor beta chains were all read from a single sample in a study of T-cell reconstitution after alpha-beta-depleted transplantation in children. Library preparation (for TCRbeta) was performed with unique molecular identifiers. MiXCR was run by TCRdb on the PCR reads, yielding one entry per CDR3 protein. This table has about 220,000 distinct CDR3 sequences, around a sixth appearing once. The sample consisted of PBMCs, mostly from graft donor cells, taken 360 days after TCRalphabeta/CD19-depleted stem cell transplant. Source of these receptors: a male patient between 2 and 10 years old who had a stem cell transplant for acute lymphoblastic leukemia, so the T cells may come from the graft donor.

This clonotype was found many times. The chain combines TRBV7-2 with TRBJ1-2; maybe TRBD1 (6 bases). CDR1 is SGHTA, CDR2 FQGNSA, per germline. The CDR3 runs to 14 residues. With 5 bases removed from V and 4 bases from J, the gap between germline ends came to 14 bases. The CDR3 bases are TGTGCCAGCAGCGAGTATGGGGGGGCCTATGGCTACACCTTC. Protein product: CASSEYGGAYGYTF.

This chain uses TRBV2 with TRBJ1-5, with 7 bases lining up with TRBD1. In germline, CDR1 is SNHLY, CDR2 FYNNEI. The CDR3 runs to 15 residues. The junction had 8 bases not matched to a gene; V was cut back by 7 bases and J by 2 bases. DNA of the CDR3: TGTGCCAGCACCTTGCGAGGGGGCCGCAATCAGCCCCAGCATTTT. It encodes CASTLRGGRNQPQHF.

The chain combines TRBV10-3 with TRBJ2-3, with 7 nucleotides matching TRBD1. CDR3 length equals 17 residues. V shed 1 base and J 0 bases; nucleotides not matched to a gene: 7. The germline V gene has CDR1 ENHRY and CDR2 SYGVKD. The CDR3 bases are TGTGCCATCAGTGAGTTGGGGACAGCAGTTAGCACAGATACGCAGTATTTT. Translated, it gives CAISELGTAVSTDTQYF.

This clonotype showed up just a few times. This chain uses TRBV20-1 with TRBJ2-5; TRBD2 agrees at 15 bases. Per germline, CDR1 DFQATT and CDR2 SNEGSKA (reference sequence). This CDR3 has 17 residues. Germline trimming cut 6 bases from V and 2 bases from J; bases unmatched to any gene: 10. CDR3 DNA: TGCAGTGCGACCGGGACTAGCGGGGGGCGGCCGCAAGAGACCCAGTACTTC. It is translated as CSATGTSGGRPQETQYF.

This clonotype was seen a few times. The CDR3 region has the DNA TGTGCCAGCAGCTCGACTAGCGCCACTCACCATGAGCAGTTCTTC. Translation gives CASSSTSATHHEQFF. The rearrangement uses TRBV11-2 and TRBJ2-1, with 8 positions matching TRBD2. In germline, CDR1 is SGHAT, CDR2 FQNNGV. This CDR3 spans 15 amino acids. V was pared by 4 bases and J by 8 bases, with 10 bases of the junction left unmatched.